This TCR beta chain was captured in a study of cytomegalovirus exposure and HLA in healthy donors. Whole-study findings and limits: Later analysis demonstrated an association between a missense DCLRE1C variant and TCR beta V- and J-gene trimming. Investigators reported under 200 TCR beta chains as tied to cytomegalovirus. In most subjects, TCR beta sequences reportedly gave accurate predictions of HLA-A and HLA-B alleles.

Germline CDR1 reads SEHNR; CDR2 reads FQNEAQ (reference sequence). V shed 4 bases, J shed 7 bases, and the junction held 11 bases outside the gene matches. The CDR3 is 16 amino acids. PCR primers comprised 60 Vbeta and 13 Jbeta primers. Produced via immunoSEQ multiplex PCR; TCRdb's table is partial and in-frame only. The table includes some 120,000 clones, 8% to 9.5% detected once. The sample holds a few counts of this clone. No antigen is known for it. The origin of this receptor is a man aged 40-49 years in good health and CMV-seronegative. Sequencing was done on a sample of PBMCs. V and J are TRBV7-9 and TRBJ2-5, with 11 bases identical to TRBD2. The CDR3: CASSSLAGGASGTQYF. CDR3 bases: TGTGCCAGCAGCTCCTTAGCGGGGGGGGCTTCGGGGACCCAGTACTTC.